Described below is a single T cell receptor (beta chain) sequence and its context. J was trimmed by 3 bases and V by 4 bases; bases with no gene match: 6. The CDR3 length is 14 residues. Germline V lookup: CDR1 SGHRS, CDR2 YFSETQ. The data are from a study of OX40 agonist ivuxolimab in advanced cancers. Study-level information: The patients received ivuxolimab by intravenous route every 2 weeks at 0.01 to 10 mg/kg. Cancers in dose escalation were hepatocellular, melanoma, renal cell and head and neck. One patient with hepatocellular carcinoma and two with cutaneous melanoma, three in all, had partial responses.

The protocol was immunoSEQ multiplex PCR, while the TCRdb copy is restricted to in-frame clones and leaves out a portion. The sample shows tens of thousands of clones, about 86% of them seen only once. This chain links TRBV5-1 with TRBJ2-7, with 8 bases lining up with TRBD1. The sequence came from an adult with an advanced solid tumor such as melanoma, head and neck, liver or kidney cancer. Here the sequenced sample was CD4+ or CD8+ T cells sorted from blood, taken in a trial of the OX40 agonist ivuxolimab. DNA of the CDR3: TGCGCCAGCAGCCCCGGGACAGGCGACTACGAGCAGTACTTC. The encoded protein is CASSPGTGDYEQYF.